Listed here are 21 T cell receptor beta chains from one sample, sequenced in a study of blood T cell repertoires in COVID-19. The assay was immunoSEQ multiplex PCR, and TCRdb's table has in-frame clones only and misses some. Of approximately 220,000 clones in the sample, about nine tenths were seen once. Sequencing was carried out using peripheral blood. The receptors stem from a middle-aged man with acute or convalescent COVID-19.

V is TRBV7-9 and J is TRBJ1-4, with 9 positions matching TRBD1. This CDR3 has 18 residues. V lost 3 bases and J lost 0; bases outside the gene matches: 8. CDR1 SEHNR and CDR2 FQNEAQ come from the germline V gene (reference sequence). Written as DNA, the CDR3 is TGTGCCAGCAGCTTTCAACAGGGGGCATATACAACTAATGAAAAACTGTTTTTT. Residues: CASSFQQGAYTTNEKLFF.

The chain carries TRBV9 and TRBJ2-3, with D perhaps matching TRBD1 (6 bases). Trimming cost V 3 bases and J 6 bases, with 23 bases left between them. There are 17 residues in the CDR3. The V gene's germline CDR1 is SGDLS and CDR2 YYNGEE. The CDR3 DNA reads as TGTGCCAGCAGCGCCAACGAAGGGGGTAGACCTGGGGATACGCAGTATTTT. Its translation is CASSANEGGRPGDTQYF. Full variable domain (rest looked up from reference TRBV9 and TRBJ2-3): DSGVTQTPKHLITATGQRVTLRCSPRSGDLSVYWYQQSLDQGLQFLIQYYNGEERAKGNILERFSAQQFPDLHSELNLSSLELGDSALYFCASSANEGGRPGDTQYFGPGTRLTVL.

The sample holds one count of this clone. The chain recombines TRBV29-1 with TRBJ2-1; possibly TRBD1 for D (5 bases). Trimming stripped 3 bases from V and 12 bases from J, with 21 bases between. The CDR3 consists of 14 residues. Germline V gene lookup returns CDR1 SQVTM and CDR2 ANQGSEA. The CDR3 sequence is CSVDSRVGFKGQFF. CDR3 DNA: TGCAGCGTTGATTCCAGGGTTGGCTTCAAAGGGCAGTTCTTC.

The rearrangement uses TRBV7-6 and TRBJ2-2; TRBD2 matches 9 bases. The CDR3 has 15 residues. Germline values: CDR1 SGHVS, CDR2 FNYEAQ. Trimming removed 2 bases from V and 5 bases from J; junction bases left unmatched: 3. In DNA, the CDR3 is TGTGCCAGCAGCTTACTCGCGGGAGGGACCGGGGAGCTGTTTTTT. It encodes CASSLLAGGTGELFF.

This clone appeared a single time. This sequence joins TRBV15 and TRBJ1-1, with 8 bases matching TRBD1. The CDR3 is 18 residues long. Germline V gene lookup returns CDR1 LNHNV and CDR2 YYDKDF (reference sequence). The trim removed 5 bases at V and 2 bases at J, leaving 16 bases unmatched. The DNA for the CDR3 is TGTGCCACCAGCCCCCTGCCATCAGGGGGCATTAGAAACACTGAAGCTTTCTTT. Residues: CATSPLPSGGIRNTEAFF.

V gene TRBV19 combines with J gene TRBJ1-5; D is perhaps TRBD1 (5 bases). The V gene lost 6 bases and the J gene lost 0 bases, with 15 bases spanning the gap. Germline V gene data show CDR1 as LNHDA and CDR2 as SQIVND (reference sequence). CDR3 length equals 16 residues. DNA of the CDR3: TGTGCCAGTAGGTCTCAGGGAGGGGATAGCAATCAGCCCCAGCATTTT. Translating it yields CASRSQGGDSNQPQHF. The full variable domain, completed using reference TRBV19 and TRBJ1-5, is DGGITQSPKYLFRKEGQNVTLSCEQNLNHDAMYWYRQDPGQGLRLIYYSQIVNDFQKGDIAEGYSVSREKKESFPLTVTSAQKNPTAFYLCASRSQGGDSNQPQHFGDGTRLSIL.

V and J are TRBV18 and TRBJ1-5; 8 positions agree with TRBD1. CDR3 length: 14 residues. Trimming took 4 bases from V and 3 from J; bases not matched to a gene: 2. Germline V gene sequence: CDR1 KGHSH, CDR2 LQKENI. CDR3 residues: CASSLQGDNQPQHF. CDR3 in DNA: TGTGCCAGCTCACTACAGGGGGACAATCAGCCCCAGCATTTT.

This sequence joins TRBV6-5 and TRBJ2-6; 8 positions match TRBD1. Germline V gene lookup returns CDR1 MNHEY and CDR2 SVGAGI. J gave up 4 bases and V 2 bases, and 4 bases lay outside the gene matches. The CDR3 loop spans 16 amino acids. CDR3 in amino acids: CASSYGQGYGANVLTF. CDR3 DNA: TGTGCCAGCAGTTACGGACAGGGTTACGGGGCCAACGTCCTGACTTTC.

The rearrangement joins TRBV6-5 to TRBJ1-5; D is possibly TRBD1 (6 bases). This CDR3 has 15 residues. V was cut by 2 bases and J by 7 bases, with 15 bases left in between. CDR1 is MNHEY, CDR2 SVGAGI, per germline. The CDR3, as DNA: TGTGCCAGCAGTTACAATACAGGGCCCGACCAGCCCCAGCATTTT. It yields the protein CASSYNTGPDQPQHF.

This clone has a single count. The CDR3 loop is CASSHSRDSRNTGELFF. The DNA of the CDR3 is TGTGCCAGCAGTCACTCGAGGGACAGCCGGAACACCGGGGAGCTGTTTTTT. V gene TRBV3-1 (or the pseudogene TRBV3-2) combines with J gene TRBJ2-2, with 7 positions matching TRBD1. CDR1 is LGHDT and CDR2 is YNNKEL in the germline V gene (reference sequence). The CDR3 runs to 17 residues. Germline trimming cut 6 bases from V and 1 base from J; bases unmatched to any gene: 11.

A note on this clone: The sample holds other DNA sequences that translate to the same CDR3. The gene calls are TRBV27 and TRBJ1-2; 10 nucleotides agree with TRBD1. Unmatched junction bases numbered 6, after V lost 4 bases and J lost 7 bases. The CDR3 is 14 amino acids. Germline CDR1 MNHEY, CDR2 SMNVEV (reference sequence). CDR3 coding DNA: TGTGCCAGCAGTTCCCCAGACAGGGGGCTTGGCTACACCTTC. It is translated as CASSSPDRGLGYTF.

The chain carries TRBV13 and TRBJ2-5; D ambiguous. The CDR3 has 13 amino acids. With 0 bases removed from V and 5 bases from J, the gap between germline ends came to 7 bases. In germline, CDR1 is PRHDT, CDR2 FYEKMQ (reference sequence). The CDR3 DNA reads TGTGCCAGCAGCTTAGGGAGCGCCGAGACCCAGTACTTC. The encoded protein is CASSLGSAETQYF.

The chain links TRBV6-1 to TRBJ2-7, with 12 bases aligning to TRBD2. The CDR3 sequence is 15 residues long. The V gene end was trimmed by 2 bases and the J gene end by 6 bases; junction bases not matched to a gene: 5. Germline V CDR1 and CDR2: MNHNS, SASEGT. The chain's CDR3 is CASSELAGGPSEQYF. The CDR3 DNA follows: TGTGCCAGCAGTGAACTAGCGGGAGGGCCGTCCGAGCAGTACTTC.

The genes are TRBV7-9 and TRBJ1-1; no clear D. The CDR3 spans 16 residues. V was clipped by 6 bases and J by 0 bases, with 17 bases between them. In germline, CDR1 is SEHNR, CDR2 FQNEAQ (reference sequence). This CDR3 is CASRKDRRFMNTEAFF. The CDR3 region has the DNA TGTGCCAGCAGGAAAGACCGGAGGTTCATGAACACTGAAGCTTTCTTT.

The rearrangement uses TRBV27 and TRBJ1-5; D is possibly TRBD1 (5 bases). The CDR3 contains 15 residues. V dropped 2 bases and J dropped 0 bases, with 8 bases sitting between them. From germline, CDR1 is MNHEY and CDR2 SMNVEV (reference sequence). CDR3 region: CASSLVRGSNQPQHF. CDR3 coding DNA: TGTGCCAGCAGTTTAGTTAGGGGTAGCAATCAGCCCCAGCATTTT.

This clone was detected only once. This chain uses TRBV30 with TRBJ2-3, with 14 bases matching TRBD2. Germline CDR1 is GTSNPN and CDR2 is SVGIG (reference sequence). This CDR3 has 16 amino acids. The trim removed 2 bases at V and 5 bases at J, leaving 6 bases unmatched. The CDR3 loop reads CAWSFGLAGGLDTQYF. The CDR3 DNA is TGTGCCTGGAGTTTCGGACTAGCGGGGGGCTTAGATACGCAGTATTTT. The full variable domain, rest sourced from reference TRBV30 and TRBJ2-3, is SQTIHQWPATLVQPVGSPLSLECTVEGTSNPNLYWYRQAAGRGLQLLFYSVGIGQISSEVPQNLSASRPQDRQFILSSKKLLLSDSGFYLCAWSFGLAGGLDTQYFGPGTRLTVL.

J is TRBJ1-2 and V is TRBV18; 7 nucleotides line up with TRBD1. The CDR3 runs to 16 residues. J gave up 2 bases and V 2 bases, and 8 bases lay outside the gene matches. Germline V lookup: CDR1 KGHSH, CDR2 LQKENI. For the CDR3, the DNA is TGTGCCAGCTCACCAGCCTGGGACAGCCTAAACTATGGCTACACCTTC. Protein: CASSPAWDSLNYGYTF.

The rearrangement joins TRBV7-8 to TRBJ2-5; D may be TRBD1 (6 bases). The CDR3 spans 16 residues. V lost 2 bases to trimming and J lost 5 bases, with 18 bases between them. The germline gives CDR1 SGHVS, CDR2 FQNEAQ. CDR3 in DNA: TGTGCCAGCAGCTTATTCGGGGCAGGGGCCGGCGAGACCCAGTACTTC. Translated, it gives CASSLFGAGAGETQYF.

A word on this clone: The sample contains more than one DNA sequence encoding this CDR3. The chain employs TRBV10-1 and TRBJ2-2; D remains unclear. The CDR3 sequence is 13 residues long. Germline V gene data show CDR1 as WNHNN and CDR2 as SYGVQD (reference sequence). V lost 3 bases and J 2 bases, leaving 4 bases between the germline ends. CDR3 sequence (DNA): TGCGCCAGCAGTGACACTAACACCGGGGAGCTGTTTTTT. Its translation: CASSDTNTGELFF.

The gene calls are TRBV7-8 and TRBJ2-7, with D maybe TRBD2 (5 bases). Germline V gives CDR1 SGHVS, CDR2 FQNEAQ. Trimming cost V 4 bases and J 2 bases, with 9 bases left between them. CDR3 length: 13 amino acids. CDR3 nucleotide sequence: TGTGCCAGCAGCTCCCGGGGTGCCTACGAGCAGTACTTC. It translates to CASSSRGAYEQYF.

The rearrangement links TRBV9 to TRBJ2-5, with 10 bases matching TRBD2. The CDR3 has 17 amino acids. Trimming took 3 bases from V and 1 from J; bases not matched to a gene: 9. CDR1 is SGDLS and CDR2 is YYNGEE in the germline V gene. CDR3 sequence (DNA): TGTGCCAGCAGCGCGCGCTGGACTAGCGGAGGCCAAGAGACCCAGTACTTC. This sequence encodes CASSARWTSGGQETQYF.